A single sample gave rise to the 21 T cell receptor beta chains below, sequenced in a study of T cells in women clearing cervical HPV infection. Clones were read by immunoSEQ multiplex PCR, and TCRdb kept only the in-frame ones, dropping some. The sample spans some 30,000 clones; the ten largest clones claim nearly 7%. Sequencing used blood buffy coat. Receptors originate from a woman aged 18 to 75 with a cervical HPV16 infection that either progressed to CIN3+ or cleared (not recorded which).

On this clone itself: With the read ending 3 residues before the CDR3 end, the germline J gene is used to fill in that end. The chain has TRBV29-1 and TRBJ2-5, with TRBD2 matching 8 bases. The CDR3 length is 13 residues. The germline CDR1 and CDR2 sequences are SQVTM and ANQGSEA. The sequenced CDR3 bases are TGCAGCGTCCGACGCGGTAGCGGGAATACC. It is translated as CSVRRGSGNT. The entire CDR3 sequence reads CSVRRGSGNTQYF.

Concerning this clone: The read gets to within 3 residues of the CDR3 end, and the germline J gene fills in the rest. V is TRBV10-1 and J is TRBJ1-1; no clear D gene. V was cut by 0 bases and J by 2 bases, with 10 bases left in between. The CDR3 covers 15 residues. Germline-derived CDR1 and CDR2 are WNHNN and SYGVQD (reference sequence). The CDR3 DNA, read in part, is TGCGCCAGCAGTGAGTCGGCGGTGACCAACACTGAA. Protein sequence: CASSESAVTNTE. The whole CDR3 sequence is CASSESAVTNTEAFF.

Details on this clone: The read halts 3 residues ahead of the CDR3 end, with the missing end drawn from the germline J gene. This sequence joins TRBV7-2 and TRBJ2-4; 7 nucleotides agree with TRBD1. CDR1 SGHTA and CDR2 FQGNSA come from the germline V gene. The CDR3 consists of 14 residues. CDR3 DNA, as far as it was read: TGTGCCAGCAGCTACTGGGGACAGCTCTATGGT. Its translation: CASSYWGQLYG. The full CDR3 protein is CASSYWGQLYGQYF.

Turning to this clone: The read comes to an end 3 residues before the CDR3 does, leaving the germline J gene to fill in the end. The chain employs TRBV7-9 and TRBJ2-7; D uncertain. Between the trimmed V and J ends, which lost 4 bases and 3 bases, there was a span of 7 bases. CDR3 length: 12 amino acids. Germline V gene data show CDR1 as SEHNR and CDR2 as FQNEAQ (reference sequence). The part of the CDR3 DNA that was read is TGTGCCAGCAGCTATGGCTTCTACGAG. Its translation is CASSYGFYE. The full CDR3 sequence reads CASSYGFYEQYF.

A note on this clone: The CDR3 is cut off 3 residues early in the read; its end comes from the germline J gene. The chain joins TRBV20-1 to TRBJ2-2; D remains unclear. The germline V gene encodes CDR1 DFQATT and CDR2 SNEGSKA (reference sequence). The CDR3 has 16 residues. CDR3 sequence: CSARDLGPLLGSPLFF. CDR3 bases read: TGCAGTGCTAGAGATCTAGGCCCCCTTCTGGGTTCACCG.

Points on this clone: The missing CDR3 end, 3 residues past where the read stops, is filled in from the germline J gene. This chain uses TRBV19 with TRBJ2-3, with D tentatively TRBD2 (6 bases). Between the trimmed V and J ends, which lost 5 bases and 0 bases, there was a span of 21 bases. The CDR3 has 18 residues. Germline V gene data show CDR1 as LNHDA and CDR2 as SQIVND (reference sequence). The CDR3 loop is CASSFYLSTGTSTDTQYF. CDR3 bases read: TGTGCCAGTAGTTTCTACTTAAGCACCGGGACTAGCACAGATACG.

Worth noting for this clone: The read gets to within 3 residues of the CDR3 end, and the germline J gene fills in the rest. This chain links TRBV20-1 with TRBJ1-2, with 8 bases fitting TRBD1. The CDR3 runs to 13 residues. The trim removed 6 bases at V and 3 bases at J, leaving 6 bases unmatched. The germline CDR1 and CDR2 sequences are DFQATT and SNEGSKA (reference sequence). CDR3 sequence reads: CSAKTGVDYGYTF. Partial CDR3 DNA: TGCAGTGCGAAGACAGGGGTTGACTATGGC.

About this clone: Coverage ceases 3 residues before the CDR3 finishes, and the germline J gene fills in the end. The chain couples TRBV5-8 to TRBJ1-1; D not resolved. The V gene lost 2 bases and the J gene lost 1 base, with 6 bases spanning the gap. Germline CDR1 is SGHTS and CDR2 is YDEGEE. The CDR3 contains 13 residues. CDR3 in amino acids: CASSLKGNTEAFF. The DNA read from the CDR3 is TGTGCCAGCAGCTTAAAGGGGAACACTGAA.

Note on this clone: The observed sequence ends 3 residues before the CDR3 terminus, with the missing tail filled in from the germline J gene. This chain connects TRBV12-3 or TRBV12-4 to TRBJ1-2; D call uncertain. V dropped 2 bases and J dropped 6 bases, with 16 bases sitting between them. The CDR3 contains 15 residues. CDR3 residues: CASSLTNPNYDGYTF. CDR3 DNA (partial): TGTGCCAGCAGTTTAACAAATCCCAATTACGATGGC.

As to this clone: The CDR3 end is not reached by the read, which stops 3 residues before it; the germline J gene fills it in. V usage is TRBV2 and J usage is TRBJ2-3; D unclear. Germline CDR1 and CDR2: SNHLY and FYNNEI. This CDR3 spans 12 amino acids. CDR3 sequence: CASGTEEETQYF. Incomplete CDR3 DNA: TGTGCCAGCGGTACAGAGGAAGAGACG.

A remark on this clone: The read is 3 residues too short to cover the CDR3 end, so that end is filled in from the germline J gene. V usage is TRBV27 and J usage is TRBJ2-7; 7 bases match TRBD1. Germline V gene sequence: CDR1 MNHEY, CDR2 SMNVEV (reference sequence). This CDR3 is built from 14 residues. V dropped 5 bases and J dropped 3; count of bases not matched to a gene: 7. The CDR3: CASSTRQGIYEQYF. CDR3 DNA (partial): TGTGCCAGCAGTACTCGACAGGGAATCTACGAG.

On this clone: The read ends 3 residues early relative to the CDR3; the germline J gene fills the gap. The chain carries TRBV7-2 and TRBJ1-2; 9 bases are shared with TRBD1. From germline, CDR1 is SGHTA and CDR2 FQGNSA. The ends lost 5 bases at V and 6 bases at J; junction bases unmatched: 4. The CDR3 spans 13 residues. CDR3: CASSPRDRDGYTF. The sequenced CDR3 bases are TGTGCCAGCAGCCCCCGGGACAGGGATGGC.

Worth noting for this clone: From the germline J gene comes the end of the CDR3, since the read stops 3 residues before it. The rearrangement joins TRBV2 to TRBJ2-5, with D uncertain. Trimming removed 2 bases from V and 5 bases from J, with 6 bases in between. This CDR3 is 12 amino acids long. The germline CDR1 and CDR2 sequences are SNHLY and FYNNEI. The CDR3 bases that were read are TGTGCCAGCAGTGAAACAGTGGAGACC. Translation gives CASSETVET. The complete CDR3 reads CASSETVETQYF. The full variable domain, with the rest looked up from reference TRBV2 and TRBJ2-5, is EPEVTQTPSHQVTQMGQEVILRCVPISNHLYFYWYRQILGQKVEFLVSFYNNEISEKSEIFDDQFSVERPDGSNFTLKIRSTKLEDSAMYFCASSETVETQYFGPGTRLLVL.

Regarding this clone: The CDR3 end falls 3 residues outside the read, so it is completed with the germline J gene. This sequence joins TRBV6-2 or TRBV6-3 and TRBJ2-3; the match to TRBD1 covers 9 bases. The CDR3 covers 14 residues. The germline V gene has CDR1 MNHEY and CDR2 SVGEGT. The CDR3 region is CASSPQGASQPQYF. The covered CDR3 bases are TGTGCCAGCAGCCCACAGGGGGCCAGTCAGCCG.

Note on this clone: The read terminates 3 residues before the CDR3 end, so the remaining end is supplied by the germline J gene. The chain recombines TRBV20-1 with TRBJ1-6; 9 bases are a match to TRBD1. The CDR3 is 15 residues long. Losses at the gene ends were 0 bases for V and 11 bases for J; bases not matched to a gene: 8. Germline assignment: CDR1 DFQATT and CDR2 SNEGSKA (reference sequence). CDR3 residues: CSARDWDRATAPLHF. Incomplete CDR3 DNA: TGCAGTGCTAGAGATTGGGACAGGGCGACGGCACCC.

Note on this clone: The sequence runs out 3 residues before the end of the CDR3; the remainder is reconstructed from the germline J gene. This sequence joins TRBV11-1 and TRBJ2-1; D uncertain. The V end was cut by 4 bases, the J end by 8 bases, with 15 bases between. The germline V gene has CDR1 SGHAT and CDR2 FQDESV (reference sequence). The length of the CDR3 is 14 residues. The CDR3 bases that were read are TGTGCCAGCAGCTCCCCTCTACTCCGCGATGAG. Translation gives CASSSPLLRDE. The CDR3 reads in full as CASSSPLLRDEQFF.

With regard to this clone: The sequenced fragment ends 3 residues before the CDR3 boundary, so the rest is inferred from the germline J gene. V usage is TRBV30 and J usage is TRBJ1-4, with 8 positions matching TRBD1. CDR3 length: 16 amino acids. Germline CDR1 and CDR2: GTSNPN and SVGIG (reference sequence). The DNA read from the CDR3 is TGTGCCTGGAGTGCAGACAGGGGATCAGGGAATTCACCA. Its protein is CAWSADRGSGNSP. The full CDR3 protein reads CAWSADRGSGNSPLFF.

In the case of this clone: Read sequence stops 3 residues before the CDR3 end, and the germline J gene provides the missing end. J is TRBJ2-1 and V is TRBV5-1; D is undetermined. Germline lookup yields CDR1 SGHRS and CDR2 YFSETQ. The length of the CDR3 is 16 residues. The V gene lost 0 bases and the J gene lost 0 bases, with 10 bases spanning the gap. CDR3 protein: CASSLVVAPSYNEQFF. CDR3 DNA (partial): TGCGCCAGCAGCTTGGTGGTAGCTCCCTCCTACAATGAG.

As concerns this clone: The read gets to within 3 residues of the CDR3 end, and the germline J gene fills in the rest. This chain links TRBV20-1 with TRBJ2-1, with a weak D call TRBD1 (6 bases). Germline V gives CDR1 DFQATT, CDR2 SNEGSKA (reference sequence). There are 11 residues in the CDR3. Trimming cost V 7 bases and J 9 bases, with 13 bases left between them. CDR3 bases read: TGCAGTGTCCCTGGACAGCTTGAG. Its translation is CSVPGQLE. The full CDR3 protein reads CSVPGQLEQFF.

Turning to this clone: The read comes to an end 3 residues before the CDR3 does, leaving the germline J gene to fill in the end. This chain uses TRBV5-1 with TRBJ1-1; D remains ambiguous. Germline V lookup: CDR1 SGHRS, CDR2 YFSETQ. Trimming took 1 base from V and 1 from J, leaving 8 bases between them. CDR3 length: 14 amino acids. CDR3 bases read: TGCGCCAGCAGCTTGAGTCAGGCGAACACTGAA. The encoded protein is CASSLSQANTE. The complete CDR3 sequence is CASSLSQANTEAFF.

Concerning this clone: The CDR3 goes on 3 residues after the read ends, and that part is filled in from the germline J gene. This chain uses TRBV19 with TRBJ2-2; 13 nucleotides line up with TRBD2. The germline gives CDR1 LNHDA, CDR2 SQIVND (reference sequence). The CDR3 runs to 15 residues. Trimming took 5 bases from V and 10 from J; bases not matched to a gene: 7. CDR3 DNA (partial): TGTGCCAGTAGTGAGCGGACTAGCGGGAGTGAGGAG. The encoded protein is CASSERTSGSEE. The whole CDR3 sequence is CASSERTSGSEELFF.